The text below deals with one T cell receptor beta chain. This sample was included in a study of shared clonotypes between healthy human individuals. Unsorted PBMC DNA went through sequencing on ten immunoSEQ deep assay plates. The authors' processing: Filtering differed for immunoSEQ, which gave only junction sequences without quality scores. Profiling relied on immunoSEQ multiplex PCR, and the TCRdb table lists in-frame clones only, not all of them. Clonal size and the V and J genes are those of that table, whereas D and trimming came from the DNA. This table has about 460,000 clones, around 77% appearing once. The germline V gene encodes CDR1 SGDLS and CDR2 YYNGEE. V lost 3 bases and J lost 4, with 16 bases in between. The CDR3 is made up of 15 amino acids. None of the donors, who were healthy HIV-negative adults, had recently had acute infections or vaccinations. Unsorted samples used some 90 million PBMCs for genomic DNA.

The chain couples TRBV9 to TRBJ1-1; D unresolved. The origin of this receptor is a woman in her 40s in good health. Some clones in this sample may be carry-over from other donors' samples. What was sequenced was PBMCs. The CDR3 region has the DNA TGTGCCAGCAGCGAGTCCCCGAGGCGCGGCACTGAAGCTTTCTTT. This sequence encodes CASSESPRRGTEAFF.